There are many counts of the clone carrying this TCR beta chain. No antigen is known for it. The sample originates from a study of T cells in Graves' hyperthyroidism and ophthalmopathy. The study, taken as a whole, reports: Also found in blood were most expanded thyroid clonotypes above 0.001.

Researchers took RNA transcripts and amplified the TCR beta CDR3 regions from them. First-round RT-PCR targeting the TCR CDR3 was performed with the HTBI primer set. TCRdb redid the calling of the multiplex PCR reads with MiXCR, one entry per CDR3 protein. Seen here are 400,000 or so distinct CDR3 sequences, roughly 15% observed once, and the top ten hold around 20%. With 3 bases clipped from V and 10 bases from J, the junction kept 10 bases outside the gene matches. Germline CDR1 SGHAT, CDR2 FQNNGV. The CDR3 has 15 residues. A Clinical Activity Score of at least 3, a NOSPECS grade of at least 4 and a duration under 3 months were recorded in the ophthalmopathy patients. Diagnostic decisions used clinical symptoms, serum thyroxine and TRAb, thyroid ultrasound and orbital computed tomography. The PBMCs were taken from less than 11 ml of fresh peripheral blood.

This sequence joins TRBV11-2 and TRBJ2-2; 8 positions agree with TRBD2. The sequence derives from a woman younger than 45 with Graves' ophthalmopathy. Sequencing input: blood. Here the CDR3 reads CASSFGGGNKVELFF. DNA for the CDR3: TGTGCCAGCAGCTTCGGGGGGGGGAACAAGGTGGAGCTGTTTTTT. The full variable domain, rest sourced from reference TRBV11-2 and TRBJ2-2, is EAGVAQSPRYKIIEKRQSVAFWCNPISGHATLYWYQQILGQGPKLLIQFQNNGVVDDSQLPKDRFSAERLKGVDSTLKIQPAKLEDSAVYLCASSFGGGNKVELFFGEGSRLTVL.